Presented here are 22 T cell receptor beta chains from one specimen sequenced in a study of OX40 agonist ivuxolimab in advanced cancers. Libraries were prepared by immunoSEQ multiplex PCR; TCRdb keeps only in-frame clonotypes and omits some of them. The data show approximately 49,000 clones, with about 85% seen just once and about 20% held by the top ten. Sequenced here: CD4+ or CD8+ T cells sorted from blood, sampled in a trial of the OX40 agonist ivuxolimab. Receptors were obtained from an adult with an advanced solid tumor such as melanoma, head and neck, liver or kidney cancer.

J is TRBJ2-5 and V is TRBV5-6; D is possibly TRBD1 or TRBD2 (5 bases each). Germline lookup yields CDR1 SGHDT and CDR2 YYEEEE. The CDR3 loop spans 14 amino acids. V was pared by 3 bases and J by 7 bases, with 16 bases between. This CDR3 is CASSYGTALVTQYF. CDR3 nucleotide sequence: TGTGCCAGCAGCTACGGGACGGCTTTGGTGACCCAGTACTTC.

This clone was seen a single time. This chain connects TRBV18 to TRBJ2-1; 14 nucleotides align to TRBD2. This CDR3 spans 16 amino acids. V was clipped by 3 bases and J by 3 bases; unmatched bases: 1. Germline values: CDR1 KGHSH, CDR2 LQKENI. The CDR3 reads CASSPGTSGGYNEQFF. CDR3 nucleotide sequence: TGTGCCAGCTCACCGGGGACTAGCGGGGGCTACAATGAGCAGTTCTTC. The variable domain in full, completed from reference TRBV18 and TRBJ2-1, reads NAGVMQNPRHLVRRRGQEARLRCSPMKGHSHVYWYRQLPEEGLKFMVYLQKENIIDESGMPKERFSAEFPKEGPSILRIQQVVRGDSAAYFCASSPGTSGGYNEQFFGPGTRLTVL.

This clone appeared a few times. The rearrangement uses TRBV11-2 and TRBJ1-1, with 7 bases matching TRBD1. The CDR3 is 14 residues long. The V gene's germline CDR1 is SGHAT and CDR2 FQNNGV. V gave up 4 bases and J gave up 5 bases; unmatched junction bases: 7. CDR3 nucleotides: TGTGCCAGCAGCTACACAGGGGCGGGGACTGAAGCTTTCTTT. Protein sequence: CASSYTGAGTEAFF.

J is TRBJ2-5 and V is TRBV27; 7 bases are shared with TRBD2. The CDR3 has 13 amino acids. Germline CDR1 is MNHEY and CDR2 is SMNVEV (reference sequence). V shed 5 bases and J 13 bases; nucleotides not matched to a gene: 13. CDR3 residues: CASSPKKAGTGYF. The CDR3 region has the DNA TGTGCCAGCAGTCCGAAGAAAGCGGGGACGGGGTACTTC.

The chain combines TRBV19 with TRBJ2-7; the D gene is possibly TRBD2 (5 bases). Trimming removed 2 bases from V and 1 base from J, with 15 bases in between. The V gene's germline CDR1 is LNHDA and CDR2 SQIVND (reference sequence). The CDR3 runs to 16 residues. The DNA of the CDR3 is TGTGCCAGTAGTATAAACGGGATGGTATCATCCTACGAGCAGTACTTC. Amino acid sequence: CASSINGMVSSYEQYF.

This rearrangement joins TRBV18 to TRBJ1-6; a weak D match, TRBD1 (6 bases). Trimming took off 2 bases at V and 7 bases at J, with 12 bases between the two ends. Germline values: CDR1 KGHSH, CDR2 LQKENI. The CDR3 contains 15 residues. Here the CDR3 DNA reads TGTGCCAGCTCACCAGAGGGGGTGGTCAATTCACCCCTCCACTTT. Translated, it gives CASSPEGVVNSPLHF.

The chain employs TRBV19 and TRBJ2-3; D unresolved. Trimming removed 0 bases from V and 7 bases from J, with 5 bases in between. Per germline, CDR1 LNHDA and CDR2 SQIVND (reference sequence). This CDR3 comprises 12 residues. CDR3 residues: CASSIEGYTQYF. The CDR3 nucleotides read TGTGCCAGTAGTATAGAAGGGTATACGCAGTATTTT.

In nucleotides, the CDR3 is TGTGCCAGCAGTTTTGGAAAGGGCGGGGAGCCCCAGCATTTT. Translation: CASSFGKGGEPQHF. The V call is TRBV6-6, the J call TRBJ1-5; D gene ambiguous. The CDR3 contains 14 residues. The germline V gene encodes CDR1 MNHNY and CDR2 SVGAGI (reference sequence). V was shortened by 4 bases and J by 8 bases, with 15 bases between the two germline ends.

The rearrangement links TRBV7-8 to TRBJ2-5; 13 nucleotides align to TRBD2. Per germline, CDR1 SGHVS and CDR2 FQNEAQ. The CDR3 spans 18 residues. The V gene end was trimmed by 4 bases and the J gene end by 5 bases; junction bases not matched to a gene: 13. CDR3 nucleotide sequence: TGTGCCAGCAGCTCCAACTCCCGACTAGCGGGGGGAAGGGAGACCCAGTACTTC. Translation gives CASSSNSRLAGGRETQYF. The full variable domain, completed using reference TRBV7-8 and TRBJ2-5, is GAGVSQSPRYKVAKRGQDVALRCDPISGHVSLFWYQQALGQGPEFLTYFQNEAQLDKSGLPSDRFFAERPEGSVSTLKIQRTQQEDSAVYLCASSSNSRLAGGRETQYFGPGTRLLVL.

The V and J genes are TRBV11-1 and TRBJ2-7; TRBD1 is a possible D gene (5 bases). Germline CDR1 SGHAT, CDR2 FQDESV (reference sequence). V lost 3 bases and J 0 bases, leaving 12 bases between the germline ends. This CDR3 is built from 15 residues. The CDR3 DNA reads as TGTGCCAGCAGCTTTCAGCAGGGTCGCTCCTACGAGCAGTACTTC. Translating it yields CASSFQQGRSYEQYF.

V and J are TRBV7-9 and TRBJ1-2, with D perhaps TRBD1 (5 bases). The CDR3 consists of 16 residues. Germline V gene data show CDR1 as SEHNR and CDR2 as FQNEAQ (reference sequence). V was clipped by 1 base and J by 4 bases, with 16 bases between them. The CDR3 loop is CASSLGLGAEAYGYTF. CDR3 coding DNA: TGTGCCAGCAGCTTAGGGTTAGGGGCCGAAGCCTATGGCTACACCTTC.

The chain couples TRBV27 to TRBJ2-7; TRBD2 aligns across 9 bases. This CDR3 spans 14 amino acids. V dropped 11 bases and J dropped 2; count of bases not matched to a gene: 10. Germline lookup yields CDR1 MNHEY and CDR2 SMNVEV (reference sequence). The CDR3 is CASWGRGGAYEQYF. The CDR3 coding sequence is TGTGCCTCATGGGGGCGCGGGGGGGCCTACGAGCAGTACTTC.

The chain uses TRBV10-3 and TRBJ2-7; tentatively, D is TRBD1 (5 bases). From germline, CDR1 is ENHRY and CDR2 SYGVKD. The CDR3 runs 16 residues. V was cut by 3 bases and J by 0 bases, with 15 bases left in between. The CDR3 DNA sequence: TGTGCCATCAGTGACCCAGGACACCGGAGCTCCTACGAGCAGTACTTC. Translating gives CAISDPGHRSSYEQYF.

This clone is medium-sized in the sample. The chain uses TRBV9 and TRBJ2-1; unclear D gene. Trimming took 0 bases from V and 0 from J, leaving 7 bases between them. Looked up from germline, CDR1 is SGDLS and CDR2 is YYNGEE. This CDR3 has 15 amino acids. CDR3 residues: CASSVGWSSYNEQFF. Written as DNA, the CDR3 is TGTGCCAGCAGCGTAGGATGGAGCTCCTACAATGAGCAGTTCTTC.

This clone was seen more than once but under ten times. V usage is TRBV9 and J usage is TRBJ1-1; possible D gene TRBD1, 5 bases. V was clipped by 4 bases and J by 3 bases, with 13 bases between them. Germline assignment: CDR1 SGDLS and CDR2 YYNGEE. This CDR3 has 14 residues. The CDR3 here is CASSRRGQDTEAFF. The CDR3 region has the DNA TGTGCCAGCAGCAGGAGGGGCCAAGACACTGAAGCTTTCTTT.

J is TRBJ1-1 and V is TRBV15, with no clear D. This CDR3 contains 12 residues. V was clipped by 0 bases and J by 12 bases, with 11 bases between them. Germline V gene sequence: CDR1 LNHNV, CDR2 YYDKDF (reference sequence). CDR3: CATSREGRASFF. DNA of the CDR3: TGTGCCACCAGCAGAGAGGGCAGAGCCTCTTTCTTT.

The chain joins TRBV10-2 to TRBJ2-5; 8 nucleotides agree with TRBD2. The germline CDR1 and CDR2 sequences are WSHSY and SAAADI. The CDR3 has 13 amino acids. J lost 4 bases, V lost 4 bases, and 2 bases had no gene match. CDR3 bases: TGCGCCAGCAGTGTCGCGGGGGGAGAGACCCAGTACTTC. Residues: CASSVAGGETQYF.

This chain joins TRBV19 and TRBJ1-5; D gene ambiguous. The CDR3 totals 12 residues. CDR1 and CDR2 from the germline V gene are LNHDA and SQIVND (reference sequence). Trimming shortened V by 1 base and J by 6 bases, and 4 bases separated the two germline ends. The CDR3 region has the DNA TGTGCCAGTAGTATAGGCCTTCAGCCCCAGCATTTT. Amino acids: CASSIGLQPQHF.

This rearrangement joins TRBV9 to TRBJ2-1, with D possibly being TRBD2 (5 bases). Per germline, CDR1 SGDLS and CDR2 YYNGEE. CDR3 length: 17 amino acids. Between the trimmed V and J ends, which lost 3 bases and 4 bases, there was a span of 20 bases. CDR3 bases: TGTGCCAGCAGCGAGCAGACTACCGGTAAAGTATACAATGAGCAGTTCTTC. This translates into CASSEQTTGKVYNEQFF.

This chain joins TRBV19 and TRBJ1-1; weak D call: TRBD1 (6 bases). Trimming took 8 bases from V and 7 from J, leaving 23 bases between them. CDR3 size: 15 residues. Germline V gene sequence: CDR1 LNHDA, CDR2 SQIVND (reference sequence). The CDR3: CASRIKDGGRNEAFF. The CDR3 DNA reads TGTGCCAGTCGGATTAAGGACGGGGGGCGTAATGAAGCTTTCTTT.

The chain joins TRBV14 to TRBJ2-1; a possible D gene is TRBD1 (5 bases). Per the germline V gene, CDR1 is SGHDN and CDR2 is FVKESK. The CDR3 sequence is 13 residues long. The V and J ends lost 5 bases and 10 bases respectively, with 15 bases between them. The CDR3 DNA sequence: TGTGCCAGCAGCTCACACAGGAGACCAGAGCAGTTCTTC. This gives the protein CASSSHRRPEQFF.

The V and J genes are TRBV15 and TRBJ2-3, with a tentative D call TRBD2 (5 bases). V lost 1 base to trimming and J lost 4 bases, with 15 bases between them. Germline V gene data show CDR1 as LNHNV and CDR2 as YYDKDF (reference sequence). CDR3 length: 16 amino acids. This CDR3 is CATSRVGARNADTQYF. CDR3 coding DNA: TGTGCCACCAGCAGAGTGGGAGCTCGGAACGCAGATACGCAGTATTTT.